This record concerns one T cell receptor (beta chain) sequence. Its antigen remains unidentified. Sequenced by immunoSEQ multiplex PCR; TCRdb stores in-frame clones only, minus some. The sample records over 50,000 clones, approximately 80% being singletons. Peripheral blood came from all dose cohorts at three timepoints. V was clipped by 3 bases and J by 8 bases; unmatched bases: 3. This CDR3 comprises 14 residues. The germline gives CDR1 KGHSH, CDR2 LQKENI. These data originate in a study of OX40 agonist ivuxolimab in advanced cancers. Broader study findings: Expanded peripheral T cells had an undetermined antigen specificity. The mean number of expanded clones was higher in CD8+ T cells than in CD4+. The authors also found low normalized T-cell clonal expansion in some nonresponders.

The sequence was obtained from an adult with an advanced solid tumor such as melanoma, head and neck, liver or kidney cancer. The material sequenced was CD4+ or CD8+ T cells sorted from blood, taken in a trial of the OX40 agonist ivuxolimab. The chain joins TRBV18 to TRBJ2-1; 11 bases align to TRBD2. The CDR3 DNA is TGTGCCAGCTCACCTAGCGGGGGGGCGTATGAGCAGTTCTTC. Translated: CASSPSGGAYEQFF.